This TCR beta chain was captured in a study of T cell changes during pregnancy in multiple sclerosis. Using immunoSEQ multiplex PCR, the repertoire was profiled, and TCRdb retains in-frame clones only, with some absent. The table has 35,000 to 45,000 clones, approximately 93% seen once; the top ten hold about 0.41%. The TCR sequence derives from a female donor with multiple sclerosis, enrolled in a pregnancy study. The sequences come from CD4+ T cells from peripheral blood mononuclear cells, collected in the first trimester of pregnancy.

The CDR3 protein is CASSPGGTEAFF. CDR3 nucleotides: TGTGCCAGCAGTCCGGGGGGCACTGAAGCTTTCTTT. The chain joins TRBV7-9 to TRBJ1-1; weak D call: TRBD1 (5 bases). Deletions cut 6 bases from V and 4 bases from J, with 9 bases between. This CDR3 is built from 12 residues. Looked up from germline, CDR1 is SEHNR and CDR2 is FQNEAQ (reference sequence).